This T cell receptor beta chain was sequenced during a study of CD8 T cells in ankylosing spondylitis. Per germline, CDR1 PRHDT and CDR2 FYEKMQ (reference sequence). There are 13 residues in the CDR3. J was trimmed by 7 bases and V by 4 bases; bases with no gene match: 3. Study-wide results and caveats: A TCR beta motif made of several highly homologous variants seemed typical of ankylosing spondylitis blood. Researchers reportedly found disease-linked clones significantly enriched in matched ankylosing spondylitis synovial fluid.

Via MiXCR, TCRdb re-called the 5' RACE reads, giving one row per CDR3 protein. Here the sample spans 220,000 or so distinct CDR3 sequences, around 18% being singletons. This clonotype appeared a single time. The target antigen is unknown. What was sequenced was blood, either unsorted or a sorted T cell fraction (not recorded which). The sequence derives from a male donor with ankylosing spondylitis. The V and J genes are TRBV13 and TRBJ2-1, with 8 bases identical to TRBD2. CDR3 protein: CASSSIAGNEQFF. The CDR3 DNA reads TGTGCCAGCAGCTCTATAGCGGGGAATGAGCAGTTCTTC.